Included here is one T cell receptor (beta chain) sequence, with context. Its antigen remains unknown. Naive CD8 cells lacked CD45RO and underwent positive selection for CCR7, leaving out terminally differentiated effector memory CD45RA+ cells. Germline-derived CDR1 and CDR2 are MNHEY and SMNVEV (reference sequence). V was pared by 3 bases and J by 4 bases, with 9 bases between. CDR3 size: 14 residues. This entry is derived from a study of shared clonotypes between healthy human individuals. Study-wide points: Estimated richness values were generally larger in naive subsets than in memory subsets.

Several immunoSEQ plates held equal portions of the genomic DNA taken from each subset. The assay was immunoSEQ multiplex PCR, and TCRdb's table has in-frame clones only and misses some. The repertoire has roughly 850,000 clones, roughly 96% of them found once; the top ten carry approximately 0.2%. The chain recombines TRBV27 with TRBJ1-4, with D possibly being TRBD1 (5 bases). This sequence originates from a man younger than 45 in good health. Source material: naive CD8+ T cells sorted from blood. This CDR3 is CASSLGRVNEKLFF. CDR3 DNA: TGTGCCAGCAGTTTGGGCAGGGTTAATGAAAAACTGTTTTTT.